Listed below are T cell receptor beta chains from one sample, sequenced in a study of a mutant IDH1 vaccine in newly diagnosed glioma. The assay was immunoSEQ multiplex PCR, and TCRdb's table has in-frame clones only and misses some. Of fewer than 45,000 clones in the sample, roughly 89% were seen once. These TCRs' antigens remain unknown. The sequencing here drew on PBMCs, taken from a glioma patient whose treatment included an IDH1 peptide vaccine. The receptors were sampled from a man aged 35-49 years with glioma. The CDR3 runs from the conserved cysteine through the conserved F or W. D genes are given only for firm matches. Only part of the rows carry a size: once, few, many, or a class if the clone is expanded.

j_call | clone_size | v_call | d_call | cdr3_aa | cdr3_nt
TRBJ2-3 | NA | TRBV10-1 | NA | CASRGAGKDTQYF | TGCGCCAGCAGGGGGGCCGGGAAAGATACGCAGTATTTT
TRBJ2-3 | NA | TRBV19 | TRBD2 | CASMNLAGGRNTQYF | TGTGCCAGTATGAACCTAGCGGGAGGTAGGAATACGCAGTATTTT
TRBJ1-2 | NA | TRBV27 | TRBD1 | CASSRTGMNYGYTF | TGTGCCAGCAGTCGGACAGGGATGAACTATGGCTACACCTTC
TRBJ2-5 | NA | TRBV7-2 | NA | CASSLAQAQETQYF | TGTGCCAGCAGCTTAGCCCAGGCCCAAGAGACCCAGTACTTC
TRBJ2-7 | NA | TRBV4-2 | NA | CASSQDNFPIF | TGTGCCAGCAGCCAAGATAATTTCCCCATCTTC
TRBJ1-1 | NA | TRBV7-9 | TRBD1 | CASSLDRGRVAFF | TGTGCCAGCAGCTTAGACAGGGGGCGAGTAGCTTTCTTT
TRBJ1-1 | few | TRBV6-1 | NA | CATLRRGTEAFF | TGTGCCACACTTCGCCGCGGAACTGAAGCTTTCTTT
TRBJ1-2 | NA | TRBV6-5 | TRBD1 | CASSTYRGNYGYTF | TGTGCCAGCAGTACATACAGGGGAAACTATGGCTACACCTTC
TRBJ2-6 | NA | TRBV2 | TRBD1 | CASSWTGQTFSGANVLTF | TGTGCCAGCAGTTGGACGGGACAGACTTTCTCGGGGGCCAACGTCCTGACTTTC
TRBJ1-2 | NA | TRBV5-1 | NA | CASSLGQAGYGYTF | TGCGCCAGCAGCTTGGGGCAGGCGGGGTATGGCTACACCTTC
TRBJ2-1 | NA | TRBV7-9 | TRBD2 | CASSRSGSSYNEQFF | TGTGCCAGCAGTCGTAGCGGGAGCTCCTACAATGAGCAGTTCTTC
TRBJ2-5 | NA | TRBV7-6 | NA | CASRPGHAQETQYF | TGTGCCAGCAGACCCGGACACGCACAAGAGACCCAGTACTTC
TRBJ2-5 | NA | TRBV4-3 | TRBD2 | CASSQDKASGVQETQYF | TGCGCCAGCAGCCAAGATAAGGCTAGCGGGGTACAAGAGACCCAGTACTTC
TRBJ2-5 | NA | TRBV5-1 | TRBD1 | CASSSPTGRETQYF | TGCGCCAGCAGCTCCCCGACAGGGAGAGAGACCCAGTACTTC
TRBJ2-7 | NA | TRBV4-3 | NA | CASSQEHHGSYEQYF | TGCGCCAGCAGCCAAGAGCACCACGGCTCCTACGAGCAGTACTTC
TRBJ1-2 | NA | TRBV9 | NA | CASSVDLYGYTF | TGTGCCAGCAGCGTAGACCTCTATGGCTACACCTTC
TRBJ1-2 | NA | TRBV7-8 | NA | CASSADSNGYTF | TGTGCCAGCAGCGCGGACTCGAACGGCTACACCTTC
TRBJ1-2 | NA | TRBV7-9 | NA | CASRGDGQGGGYTF | TGTGCCAGCAGGGGAGACGGGCAGGGCGGTGGCTACACCTTC
TRBJ2-7 | NA | TRBV4-3 | NA | CASSQGAESYEQYF | TGCGCCAGCAGCCAAGGAGCGGAGTCCTACGAGCAGTACTTC
TRBJ2-7 | NA | TRBV6-5 | NA | CASSYSGWGRSYEQYF | TGTGCCAGCAGTTACTCGGGCTGGGGACGGTCCTACGAGCAGTACTTC
TRBJ1-5 | few | TRBV2 | NA | CASKGQVNQPQHF | TGTGCCAGCAAGGGTCAGGTCAATCAGCCCCAGCATTTT
TRBJ2-5 | NA | TRBV11-2 | NA | CASSLGEDSSPKTQYF | TGTGCCAGCAGCCTGGGGGAGGACAGTAGCCCCAAGACCCAGTACTTC
TRBJ2-4 | NA | TRBV19 | NA | CASNPRPGGYIQYF | TGTGCCAGTAACCCCCGCCCGGGTGGGTACATTCAGTACTTC
TRBJ2-7 | few | TRBV15 | TRBD1 | CATSMMTGPYEQYF | TGTGCCACCAGCATGATGACAGGGCCCTACGAGCAGTACTTC
TRBJ2-1 | NA | TRBV9 | NA | CASSVGGRLSYNEQFF | TGTGCCAGCAGCGTAGGAGGGAGGCTCTCCTACAATGAGCAGTTCTTC
TRBJ2-7 | NA | TRBV4-1 | TRBD2 | CASSQVGGGPYEQYF | TGCGCCAGCAGCCAAGTCGGCGGGGGTCCCTACGAGCAGTACTTC
TRBJ1-2 | NA | TRBV19 | NA | CASSSRDGYGYTF | TGTGCCAGTAGTTCCCGGGACGGGTATGGCTACACCTTC
TRBJ1-2 | NA | TRBV27 | NA | CASSPNGREANYGYTF | TGTGCCAGCAGCCCGAACGGGCGCGAAGCTAACTATGGCTACACCTTC
TRBJ1-2 | once | TRBV10-3 | NA | CAISESTAYGYTF | TGTGCCATCAGTGAGTCGACGGCCTATGGCTACACCTTC
TRBJ1-1 | NA | TRBV6-6 | NA | CASSYSRVGLNTEAFF | TGTGCCAGCAGTTACTCGCGGGTAGGGCTGAACACTGAAGCTTTCTTT
TRBJ2-6 | NA | TRBV6-4 | NA | CASNQDPGANVLTF | TGTGCCAGCAACCAGGACCCTGGGGCCAACGTCCTGACTTTC
TRBJ2-5 | NA | TRBV5-1 | NA | CASSLTSTGETQYF | TGCGCCAGCAGCTTGACTTCGACAGGAGAGACCCAGTACTTC
TRBJ1-1 | NA | TRBV5-4 | NA | CASSSGFWGWGTEAFF | TGTGCCAGCAGCTCCGGTTTTTGGGGCTGGGGAACTGAAGCTTTCTTT
TRBJ1-5 | few | TRBV7-8 | NA | CASSLVGQPQHF | TGTGCCAGCAGCTTAGTGGGTCAGCCCCAGCATTTT
TRBJ2-2 | NA | TRBV4-1 | NA | CASSRGQDTGELFF | TGCGCCAGCAGCCGGGGGCAGGACACCGGGGAGCTGTTTTTT
TRBJ2-1 | few | TRBV12-5 | NA | CASGRNRGLRFNNEQFF | TGTGCTAGTGGTCGGAACCGGGGCTTGCGCTTTAACAATGAGCAGTTCTTC
TRBJ2-7 | NA | TRBV7-2 | NA | CASRTQGGITDEQYF | TGTGCCAGCAGGACTCAGGGGGGGATTACGGATGAGCAGTACTTC
TRBJ1-2 | few | TRBV19 | NA | CASSTHGQSGGYTF | TGTGCCAGTAGTACCCACGGGCAGTCTGGTGGCTACACCTTC
TRBJ2-7 | NA | TRBV7-2 | NA | CASSLGLGSYEQYF | TGTGCCAGCAGCTTAGGCCTCGGTTCCTACGAGCAGTACTTC
TRBJ2-5 | few | TRBV19 | NA | CASTNSGPETQYF | TGTGCCAGTACCAACTCCGGGCCGGAGACCCAGTACTTC
TRBJ2-5 | NA | TRBV5-4 | NA | CASSLRGTLQETQYF | TGTGCCAGCAGCTTGCGCGGGACCCTCCAAGAGACCCAGTACTTC
TRBJ1-1 | once | TRBV7-8 | NA | CASSLYGATGTNTEAFF | TGTGCCAGCAGCTTATACGGCGCAACCGGGACCAACACTGAAGCTTTCTTT
TRBJ2-7 | NA | TRBV5-1 | TRBD1 | CASSLSQGAHYEQYF | TGCGCCAGCAGCCTCAGTCAGGGGGCGCACTACGAGCAGTACTTC
TRBJ2-7 | NA | TRBV20-1 | NA | CSARELEEQYF | TGCAGTGCTAGAGAGCTGGAAGAGCAGTACTTC
TRBJ2-3 | NA | TRBV10-3 | TRBD2 | CATRTSGKGDTQYF | TGTGCCACTCGTACTAGCGGGAAAGGAGATACGCAGTATTTT
TRBJ1-2 | NA | TRBV13 | NA | CASTAGGYGYTF | TGTGCCAGCACGGCGGGGGGCTATGGCTACACCTTC
TRBJ2-7 | NA | TRBV2 | TRBD2 | CASSDPAGPSSYEQYF | TGTGCCAGCAGTGACCCAGCGGGACCGAGCTCCTACGAGCAGTACTTC
TRBJ1-3 | NA | TRBV6-5 | NA | CASSYQRTARNTIYF | TGTGCCAGCAGTTACCAACGGACAGCCCGAAACACCATATATTTT
TRBJ2-7 | once | TRBV7-2 | NA | CASSLAREQYF | TGTGCCAGCAGCTTAGCGCGGGAGCAGTACTTC
TRBJ1-1 | few | TRBV21-1 | NA | CASCQWYMNTEAFF | TGTGCCAGCTGCCAGTGGTACATGAACACTGAAGCTTTCTTT
TRBJ1-5 | NA | TRBV6-1 | NA | CASSEGQGHSNQPQHF | TGTGCCAGCAGTGAAGGTCAGGGGCATAGCAATCAGCCCCAGCATTTT
TRBJ2-1 | NA | TRBV7-9 | NA | CASSLGEVPVF | TGTGCCAGCAGCTTAGGGGAGGTCCCGGTCTTC
TRBJ2-4 | NA | TRBV27 | TRBD1 | CASSLLDRGGSKNIQYF | TGTGCCAGCAGTTTATTGGACAGGGGGGGTTCCAAAAACATTCAGTACTTC
TRBJ1-5 | NA | TRBV27 | NA | CASSLSRGDQPQHF | TGTGCCAGCAGTCTTTCCAGGGGAGATCAGCCCCAGCATTTT
TRBJ2-7 | NA | TRBV5-4 | NA | CASSSFMVGEQYF | TGTGCCAGCAGCTCCTTTATGGTCGGCGAGCAGTACTTC
TRBJ2-7 | NA | TRBV19 | NA | CASTGSSYEQYF | TGTGCCAGTACTGGGAGCTCCTACGAGCAGTACTTC
TRBJ1-2 | NA | TRBV20-1 | NA | CSARDPSGYTF | TGCAGTGCGCGGGACCCGAGTGGCTACACCTTC
TRBJ2-1 | NA | TRBV28 | NA | CASSTTGGASYNEQFF | TGTGCCAGCAGCACCACCGGCGGGGCCTCCTACAATGAGCAGTTCTTC
TRBJ2-5 | NA | TRBV5-1 | TRBD2 | CASSISGTSGSLGETQYF | TGCGCCAGCAGCATCTCCGGGACTAGCGGGAGTTTGGGGGAGACCCAGTACTTC